This entry concerns a single T cell receptor beta chain. What it binds is not known. This record comes from a study of OX40 agonist ivuxolimab in advanced cancers. About the research overall: The dose-escalation cohort had hepatocellular carcinoma, melanoma, renal cell or head and neck cancer. Study results and limitations: The specificity for antigen of the expanded peripheral T cells was not determined. Both blood CD4+ and CD8+ T cells showed clonal growth by week 6 at 0.1 to 3.0 mg/kg. Certain nonresponders additionally had low normalized T-cell clonal expansion.

The germline V gene encodes CDR1 SGHVS and CDR2 FQNEAQ. Between the trimmed V and J ends, which lost 5 bases and 7 bases, there was a span of 9 bases. The CDR3 is 11 residues long. Assay used: immunoSEQ multiplex PCR; TCRdb lists only in-frame clones, some missing. This table has fewer than 90,000 clones, around nine tenths appearing once. This chain uses TRBV7-8 with TRBJ2-7, with TRBD1 as a possible D gene (5 bases). The sample was CD4+ or CD8+ T cells sorted from blood, taken in a trial of the OX40 agonist ivuxolimab. The receptor was isolated from an adult with an advanced solid tumor such as melanoma, head and neck, liver or kidney cancer. The CDR3 protein is CASSQGVEQYF. The CDR3 coding sequence is TGTGCCAGCAGCCAAGGGGTTGAGCAGTACTTC.